This note documents a single T cell receptor beta chain sequence. This clonotype has just a few counts. Its antigen is not yet known. The record has no base qualities; no much larger clone is one base away. The data were obtained in a study of T cell repertoires in cytomegalovirus infection (dated by TCRdb to about 2019). For context, the study as a whole: Recently identified HLA-C-restricted CMV epitopes, whose presentation resists viral immunomodulation, were targeted by peptide stimulations together with well-studied HLA-B-restricted epitopes. The HLA type of each donor mattered for the analysis, because public TCR beta signatures pointed to carriage of CMV infection along with the matching HLA type.

The research as a whole found: The ex vivo response was dominated by HLA-C-restricted CMV-specific TCR beta clonotypes, which also provided the single most frequent clonotype in two of eight donors. Cumulative frequency of public TCR beta family members discriminated carriers of CMV infection plus the relevant HLA type in this cohort and an independent approximately 400-donor cohort.

The trim is 1 base for V and 4 bases for J, with a gap of 13 bases between the germline ends. Per the germline V gene, SGHVS is the CDR1 and FNYEAQ is the CDR2. Taken from cysteine to phenylalanine, the CDR3 has 15 residues. The sequence is cut down to CDR3 DNA, 45 bases in frame from base 1. The sample's treatment or condition, from its label and the paper: in vitro stimulation with specific CMV peptide epitopes to enrich CMV-specific T cells. TCRdb shows the sequencer as Illumina HiSeq 1500. TCRdb passed the public sequencing reads through fastp at Q25 and MiXCR, retaining productive beta sequences. Rows are combined by CDR3 protein, so each entry shows the most common genes and DNA. In this sample the table shows hundreds of thousands of distinct CDR3 sequences, 30% to 35% of which occur a single time. The ten largest account for around 12% of the sample.

The rearrangement joined TRBV7-6 to TRBJ2-5; a confident D gene designation cannot be given. Here the sequenced sample was cultured CD8+ T cells from PBMCs, taken from culture after CMV antigen stimulation. This clonotype originated in a human donor in good health (CMV status not recorded). Some clones in this sample may be carry-over from other donors' samples. The DNA reads as follows: TGTGCCAGCAGCTTAGAGGCCGATTATGCAGAGACCCAGTACTTC. This is translated as CASSLEADYAETQYF.